The T cell receptor beta chain under discussion was sequenced for a study of Ad26.COV2.S vaccination and SARS-CoV-2 variants. As for this clone: Its antigen is still unknown.

Study-wide findings and caveats: Among vaccine recipients, spike-specific TCR breadth exceeded that of placebo recipients. Reportedly, after vaccination the spike-specific CD8+ and CD4+ T cell responses displayed substantial breadth. Measurements of TCR breadth and depth may have given underestimates of the total T cell responses.

V gave up 4 bases and J gave up 4 bases, with 10 bases separating them. The germline V gene has CDR1 SQVTM and CDR2 ANQGSEA. The CDR3 sequence is 12 residues long. Clones were sequenced by immunoSEQ multiplex PCR, and TCRdb holds only the in-frame ones, with some missing. The sample lists just over 350,000 clones, about 92% occurring once. This TCR was recovered from a human donor who had recovered from COVID-19. Sequenced material: peripheral blood, taken after recovery from COVID-19. This sequence joins TRBV29-1 and TRBJ1-1; D is ambiguous. The CDR3 DNA sequence: TGCAGCGTTGCGAGGGCTCCCACTGAAGCTTTCTTT. Translating it yields CSVARAPTEAFF.